This paragraph covers one TCR beta chain sequence. Only one count was recorded for this clone. Its antigen remains undetermined. Base qualities are not provided; no much larger clone lies one nucleotide away. This sample is drawn from a study of Tregs in tolerant kidney transplant recipients (dated by TCRdb to about 2019). For the study in its entirety: The study applied TCRbeta sequencing to find donor-specific regulatory T cells before combined kidney and bone marrow transplantation and then followed those same cells after transplant. TCRbeta repertoire sequencing was used in a few healthy controls to compare several ways of expanding Tregs specific for an allogeneic donor.

Thawed PBMCs were FACS-sorted into unstimulated Tregs (CD4+CD25+CD127-), CD4+ non-Tregs (CD4+CD25-), CD4 cells and CD8 cells. Blood from healthy controls was obtained either as purchased buffy coats or from healthy volunteers. Healthy control blood was separated into PBMCs by Ficoll density gradient and cryopreserved, and patient PBMCs were collected both before and after transplant. Results the study describes overall, beyond this receptor: Biological reproducibility was not directly addressed, though technical replication error appeared minimal. Because the study included only a small number of patients, the results must be confirmed in larger populations and under other immunosuppression protocols. The most biologically relevant and donor-specific TCRbeta repertoire appeared to be identified by expanding Tregs with activated donor B cells.

For TCRbeta CDR3 sequencing, genomic DNA from the sorted cells was extracted using the QIAGEN DNeasy Blood and Tissue Kit. Through immunoSEQ, high-throughput TCRbeta CDR3 sequencing was done commercially, including PCR amplification with internal controls and bias correction. For the original study's pipeline: A unique productive TCRbeta sequence was defined by the CDR3 nucleotide sequence when primers matched, and otherwise by the CDR3 amino acid sequence together with the Vbeta and Jbeta genes. To correct for sorting error, sequences found in more than one sorted population at a frequency ratio of 2:1 or less were discarded, and the remaining shared sequences were assigned to the population with the higher frequency. A sequence was defined as donor-reactive if the sequence was expanded at least 5-fold in CFSE-low cells compared with unstimulated cells and had a frequency of at least 0.01% in CFSE-low cells. Repertoire divergence was quantified by Jensen-Shannon divergence calculated from the top 100 TCRbeta sequences ranked by frequency. For any sample with multiple sequencing runs, sorting error was corrected in each run separately before the runs were pooled. TCRdb's version of the immuneACCESS table is confined to in-frame rearrangements and falls short of the full clone set. An unresolved V gene accounts for under half of the shortfall where checked; the remainder is of unknown origin. The D gene and trimming were derived from the DNA, and the V and J assignments and clone size from that table. Present in this sample are tens of thousands of clones, 84% of which were seen just once. Approximately 4% of the sample is in the top ten clones.

The V end loses 1 base and the J end loses 3 bases, and a stretch of 12 bases separates them. The germline V gene (reference sequence) gives CDR1 as GTSNPN and CDR2 as SVGIG. From the cysteine up to the phenylalanine, the CDR3 has a length of 14 residues. Solely the CDR3 DNA is kept, with 42 bases framed from the first base. The clonotype was recovered from a human donor in good health. Recombination joined TRBV30 with TRBJ1-2; TRBD1 might be the D gene, on 6 matching bases. The sample comprised CD4+ T cells from blood. For the CDR3, the sequence is CAWSGLTGDYGYTF. The nucleotides are TGTGCCTGGAGTGGGTTGACAGGCGACTATGGCTACACCTTC.